This T cell receptor beta chain derives from a study of regulatory T cells in long-lasting Graves disease. Overall study: Prior antithyroid drug treatment in newly diagnosed Graves' patients lasted under 3 months.

Regarding time point: newly diagnosed GD, antithyroid drugs for less than 3 months. PBMCs were the source of the RNA used for TCR sequencing. Collection of peripheral blood (about 10 milliliters) was done using EDTA tubes. Researchers made TCR beta libraries by using iRepertoire HTBI primers and running Arm-PCR on CDR3 regions. TCRdb re-called the multiplex PCR reads with MiXCR, one entry per CDR3 protein. Found here are 400,000 to 500,000 distinct CDR3 sequences, around 14% of them singletons; the top ten hold around 17%. CDR1 and CDR2 from the germline V gene are SGDLS and YYNGEE. V was clipped by 4 bases and J by 8 bases, with 15 bases between them. This CDR3 region has 13 residues. The table lists this clonotype with a few counts. The data were also submitted as part of a second study, on T cells in Graves' hyperthyroidism and ophthalmopathy. From that second work: Criteria for exclusion of patients were uncontrolled infection, other autoimmune disease, pregnancy or lactation. First-round RT-PCR targeting the TCR CDR3 was performed with the HTBI primer set.

This specimen consisted of peripheral blood mononuclear cells (PBMCs), obtained at new diagnosis, from a patient treated with antithyroid drugs. The chain recombines TRBV9 with TRBJ1-2, with a tentative D call TRBD1 (5 bases). This TCR derives from a woman in her twenties or thirties with Graves disease. The CDR3 sequence: CASSPGLIEGYTF. CDR3 in DNA: TGTGCCAGCAGCCCGGGACTCATAGAAGGCTACACCTTC.